These 30 T cell receptor beta chains were all obtained from the same sample, sequenced in a study of spatial heterogeneity in lung cancer. Notes on the study in general: It was found that expanded intratumoral alpha and beta TCR counts tracked tumor mutation counts.

For these receptors, no antigen is known. TCRdb independently ran MiXCR on the 5' RACE reads; one entry per CDR3 protein. The table records roughly 17,000 distinct CDR3 sequences, 8.5% to 10% of them present only once. This sample's time point: sample taken at primary tumor resection. The source was lung tumor tissue, collected at surgery. These receptors originate from a female donor with early-stage non-small cell lung cancer.

This clonotype ranks as medium-sized. The size of this beta chain means little, since it is a stray read in a library made for alpha chains. The chain joins TRBV2 to TRBJ2-7; D call uncertain. Germline V gives CDR1 SNHLY, CDR2 FYNNEI. The CDR3 runs 12 residues. V was clipped by 6 bases and J by 1 base, with 7 bases between them. The DNA of the CDR3 is TGTGCCAGCAGGGAACGGTCCTACGAGCAGTACTTC. This codes for CASRERSYEQYF.

This clonotype has a handful of counts. This beta chain represents an off-target read in a library built for alpha chains; its size is of limited meaning. The chain recombines TRBV6-2 or TRBV6-3 with TRBJ1-2, with TRBD1 matching over 7 bases. Germline CDR1 reads MNHEY; CDR2 reads SVGEGT. Trimming at V came to 6 bases and at J to 4 bases, leaving 8 bases not matched to a gene. The CDR3 consists of 14 residues. CDR3 bases: TGTGCCAGCAGGACGACAGGGTCGGGCTATGGCTACACCTTC. This codes for CASRTTGSGYGYTF.

As to this clonotype: This beta chain is an off-target read within a library intended for alpha chains, so its frequency means little. The chain has TRBV12-3 or TRBV12-4 and TRBJ2-7; 9 nucleotides match TRBD1. The CDR3 sequence is 13 residues long. J gave up 7 bases and V 5 bases, and 6 bases lay outside the gene matches. The CDR3 bases are TGTGCCAGCAGTAAACAGGGGGCGGGGGAGCAGTACTTC. It specifies CASSKQGAGEQYF.

This clonotype appeared a single time. The junction departs from germline at one end; a sequencing error may be responsible. The library was built for alpha chains, so this beta chain is an off-target read and its size means little. The chain's CDR3 is CASSPQGGTEALF. For the CDR3, the DNA is TGTGCCAGCAGCCCCCAAGGGGGCACTGAAGCTCTCTTT. The chain uses TRBV7-2 and TRBJ1-1, with 7 bases that match TRBD1. CDR1 and CDR2 from the germline V gene are SGHTA and FQGNSA. The CDR3 extends over 13 amino acids.

Turning to this clonotype: A library made for alpha chains picked up this beta chain off target, so its size means little. The gene calls are TRBV20-1 and TRBJ2-5; 8 bases fit TRBD1. Germline CDR1 and CDR2: DFQATT and SNEGSKA (reference sequence). The CDR3 consists of 15 residues. V dropped 3 bases and J dropped 5; count of bases not matched to a gene: 11. The DNA for the CDR3 is TGCAGTGCTAGGAGTAGCACAGGGGGGAGGGAGACCCAGTACTTC. Its protein is CSARSSTGGRETQYF.

In its sample, this clonotype was seen many times. Little can be read into the size of this beta chain, an off-target read in a library designed for alpha chains. The chain employs TRBV6-2 or TRBV6-3 and TRBJ2-5; 10 nucleotides line up with TRBD2. The CDR3 spans 16 residues. Germline V lookup: CDR1 MNHEY, CDR2 SVGEGT. V shed 5 bases and J 4 bases; nucleotides not matched to a gene: 10. The CDR3 DNA is TGTGCCAGCAGTGACCCGCTAGCGGGGGCCAGAGAGACCCAGTACTTC. Residues: CASSDPLAGARETQYF.

On this clonotype: Within a library made for alpha chains, this beta chain is off target, and its count is uninformative. The CDR3 DNA reads as TGTGCCAGCAGCTTAACCGTCAATCAGCCCCAGCATTTT. Protein product: CASSLTVNQPQHF. The chain couples TRBV7-2 to TRBJ1-5, with D unclear. The CDR3 has 13 amino acids. The ends were cut back, 2 bases at V and 3 bases at J, with 5 bases in the middle. Germline CDR1 is SGHTA and CDR2 is FQGNSA.

This clonotype was seen at least ten times. This beta chain is off target for a library built for alpha chains, so its abundance means little. The gene calls are TRBV3-1 and TRBJ2-6; D call uncertain. Per the germline V gene, CDR1 is LGHDT and CDR2 is YNNKEL (reference sequence). There are 17 residues in the CDR3. V lost 4 bases and J lost 1, with 14 bases in between. The CDR3 spells CASSLFLARSGANVLTF. Here the CDR3 DNA reads TGTGCCAGCAGCCTGTTTTTGGCCCGATCTGGGGCCAACGTCCTGACTTTC.

By share, this clonotype counts as medium-sized. This beta chain was picked up by a library intended for alpha chains and is off target, so its count carries little meaning. This chain links TRBV11-1 with TRBJ2-3; 7 nucleotides match TRBD1. This CDR3 has 14 amino acids. J gave up 6 bases and V 7 bases, and 10 bases lay outside the gene matches. The germline V gene has CDR1 SGHAT and CDR2 FQDESV (reference sequence). The CDR3 sequence is CASTADPRGDTQYF. The CDR3 bases are TGTGCCAGCACCGCGGACCCCAGGGGGGATACGCAGTATTTT. The whole variable domain, remainder taken from reference TRBV11-1 and TRBJ2-3, is EAEVAQSPRYKITEKSQAVAFWCDPISGHATLYWYRQILGQGPELLVQFQDESVVDDSQLPKDRFSAERLKGVDSTLKIQPAELGDSAMYLCASTADPRGDTQYFGPGTRLTVL.

Comment on this clonotype: This beta chain was picked up by a library intended for alpha chains and is off target, so its count carries little meaning. CDR3 coding DNA: TGCAGTGCTAGAGATCTGCAGGGGGGCAGCTATGGCTACACCTTC. Its translation is CSARDLQGGSYGYTF. The rearrangement links TRBV20-1 to TRBJ1-2; 7 nucleotides agree with TRBD1. There are 15 residues in the CDR3. CDR1 and CDR2 (germline): DFQATT, SNEGSKA (reference sequence). J lost 4 bases, V lost 0 bases, and 8 bases had no gene match.

Details on this clonotype: This beta chain was picked up by a library intended for alpha chains and is off target, so its count carries little meaning. This chain uses TRBV12-3 or TRBV12-4 with TRBJ2-3; no clear D. The CDR3 is 13 amino acids. Trimming stripped 7 bases from V and 6 bases from J, with 14 bases between. The CDR3 is CASTPDAGDTQYF. CDR3 nucleotides: TGTGCCAGCACCCCGGACGCCGGTGATACGCAGTATTTT.

Concerning this clonotype itself: For a library built for alpha chains, this beta chain is a stray read; little rests on its size. The V and J genes are TRBV27 and TRBJ1-1; 7 nucleotides line up with TRBD1. The CDR3 is made up of 13 amino acids. From germline, CDR1 is MNHEY and CDR2 SMNVEV (reference sequence). Trimming cost V 4 bases and J 2 bases; bases outside gene matches: 1. The CDR3 DNA is TGTGCCAGCAGTTCAGGGGGAAACACTGAAGCTTTCTTT. Translating it yields CASSSGGNTEAFF.

Points on this clonotype: This beta chain is a stray read from a library made for alpha chains; its abundance is not meaningful. The CDR3 region has the DNA TGTGCCAGTAAAGGGGGGAATCAGCCCCAGCATTTT. It specifies CASKGGNQPQHF. V usage is TRBV3-1 and J usage is TRBJ1-5, with a possible D match to TRBD1 (6 bases). Germline CDR1 reads LGHDT; CDR2 reads YNNKEL (reference sequence). The CDR3 spans 12 residues. The ends were cut back, 9 bases at V and 4 bases at J, with 10 bases in the middle.

This clonotype is medium-sized by share. The library was built for alpha chains, so this beta chain is an off-target read and its size means little. V is TRBV29-1 and J is TRBJ1-5, with 7 nucleotides matching TRBD1. The CDR3 has 13 residues. Germline assignment: CDR1 SQVTM and CDR2 ANQGSEA. V shed 5 bases and J 4 bases; nucleotides not matched to a gene: 5. The CDR3: CSVLGQPNQPQHF. The CDR3 DNA follows: TGCAGCGTTCTGGGACAGCCAAATCAGCCCCAGCATTTT.

This clonotype is labeled medium-sized. In a library made to pick up alpha chains, this beta chain is a stray read with a size that means little. The CDR3 bases are TGTGCCCCCAGTTGGGGGAAAGGGGCCTACGAGCAGTACTTC. Translation gives CAPSWGKGAYEQYF. The chain couples TRBV25-1 to TRBJ2-7; D is possibly TRBD1 or TRBD2 (5 bases each). The CDR3 is 14 residues long. Trimming shortened V by 11 bases and J by 2 bases, and 19 bases separated the two germline ends. Germline CDR1 and CDR2: MGHDK and SYGVNS.

This clonotype was counted many times. Little can be read into the size of this beta chain, an off-target read in a library designed for alpha chains. J is TRBJ2-3 and V is TRBV20-1, with no clear D. With 0 bases removed from V and 5 bases from J, the gap between germline ends came to 6 bases. Germline CDR1 DFQATT, CDR2 SNEGSKA (reference sequence). This CDR3 region has 12 residues. The CDR3 coding sequence is TGCAGTGCTAGAGAGTGGCTAGATACGCAGTATTTT. It encodes CSAREWLDTQYF.

This clonotype was counted only a few times. Found in a library prepared for alpha chains, this beta chain is an off-target read, and its abundance has little meaning. The chain joins TRBV5-4 to TRBJ1-6; the D is unclear. Germline assignment: CDR1 SGHNT and CDR2 YYREEE (reference sequence). The CDR3 totals 14 residues. V lost 4 bases and J lost 8, with 13 bases in between. The CDR3 spells CASSLERWDSPLHF. The CDR3 nucleotides read TGTGCCAGCAGCCTCGAGAGGTGGGATTCACCCCTCCACTTT.

This clonotype was seen many times. This beta chain is off target for a library built for alpha chains, so its abundance means little. The chain has TRBV5-4 and TRBJ1-6; D may be TRBD1 (6 bases). CDR1 and CDR2 from the germline V gene are SGHNT and YYREEE (reference sequence). The CDR3 totals 14 residues. Trimming pared 2 bases from V and 5 bases from J, leaving 8 bases between. The CDR3, as DNA: TGTGCCAGCAGCTTAGACAGGCATAATTCACCCCTCCACTTT. It yields the protein CASSLDRHNSPLHF.

This clonotype occurred many times. This beta chain lies outside the target of a library built for alpha chains; its clone size means little. The V and J genes are TRBV15 and TRBJ2-3, with 8 bases matching TRBD2. The V segment lost 1 base and the J segment 5 bases; nucleotides outside the gene matches: 11. CDR3 length: 17 residues. The germline gives CDR1 LNHNV, CDR2 YYDKDF (reference sequence). The CDR3: CATSRGASGSRVDTQYF. The CDR3 DNA reads TGTGCCACCAGCAGAGGGGCTAGCGGGTCCCGGGTAGATACGCAGTATTTT.

Sample share makes this clonotype medium-sized. As an off-target read in a library built for alpha chains, this beta chain has a frequency of little significance. The V call is TRBV29-1, the J call TRBJ2-1; either TRBD1 or TRBD2 may fit D (6 bases each). CDR1 and CDR2 from the germline V gene are SQVTM and ANQGSEA. CDR3 size: 14 residues. The V gene lost 3 bases and the J gene lost 0 bases, with 9 bases spanning the gap. As DNA, the CDR3 is TGCAGCGTTGACGGGGGCGGCTCCTACAATGAGCAGTTCTTC. Amino acids: CSVDGGGSYNEQFF.

This clonotype was observed at least ten times. In a library made to pick up alpha chains, this beta chain is a stray read with a size that means little. The gene calls are TRBV7-2 and TRBJ1-2; D is unclear. The CDR3 extends over 13 amino acids. The germline gives CDR1 SGHTA, CDR2 FQGNSA. Trimming shortened V by 3 bases and J by 5 bases, and 10 bases separated the two germline ends. As DNA, the CDR3 is TGTGCCAGCAGCTTGAGCAGCGCGTATGGCTACACCTTC. Translated, it gives CASSLSSAYGYTF. The variable domain in full, completed from reference TRBV7-2 and TRBJ1-2, reads GAGVSQSPSNKVTEKGKDVELRCDPISGHTALYWYRQSLGQGLEFLIYFQGNSAPDKSGLPSDRFSAERTGGSVSTLTIQRTQQEDSAVYLCASSLSSAYGYTFGSGTRLTVV.

This clonotype appeared a few times. This beta chain slipped into a library made for alpha chains as a stray read, so its size is not meaningful. V gene TRBV7-2 combines with J gene TRBJ2-5; TRBD1 matches at 7 bases. Per the germline V gene, CDR1 is SGHTA and CDR2 is FQGNSA. J lost 4 bases, V lost 4 bases, and 9 bases had no gene match. The CDR3 has 15 residues. CDR3 sequence (DNA): TGTGCCAGCAGCTATAACAGGGGCTGGGGAGAGACCCAGTACTTC. It yields the protein CASSYNRGWGETQYF.

Comments on this clonotype: A library prepared for alpha chains yielded this beta chain as an off-target read; its size is of little meaning. The chain employs TRBV15 and TRBJ2-5; D uncertain. Trimming removed 8 bases from V and 2 bases from J, with 9 bases in between. The CDR3 loop spans 12 amino acids. Germline V lookup: CDR1 LNHNV, CDR2 YYDKDF (reference sequence). The CDR3 DNA follows: TGTGCCACCGGAAAGGTACAAGAGACCCAGTACTTC. This sequence encodes CATGKVQETQYF.

This clonotype has ten or more counts. A library prepared for alpha chains yielded this beta chain as an off-target read; its size is of little meaning. This chain connects TRBV27 to TRBJ1-2, with 7 bases matching TRBD1. CDR3 length: 12 residues. CDR1 is MNHEY, CDR2 SMNVEV, per germline (reference sequence). The J segment lost 8 bases and the V segment lost 4 bases, leaving 4 bases of the junction unmatched. CDR3: CASSYAGGGYTF. CDR3 sequence (DNA): TGTGCCAGCAGTTACGCAGGGGGAGGCTACACCTTC.

This clonotype occurred many times. The library was designed around alpha chains, so this beta chain is a stray read whose abundance carries little weight. The chain carries TRBV7-9 and TRBJ2-2; tentatively, D is TRBD2 (6 bases). The CDR3 is 15 amino acids. Trimming cost V 7 bases and J 7 bases, with 19 bases left between them. Germline V gives CDR1 SEHNR, CDR2 FQNEAQ (reference sequence). This CDR3 is CASTSAGLLGGELFF. As DNA, the CDR3 is TGTGCCAGCACCTCCGCGGGGCTCCTTGGCGGGGAGCTGTTTTTT.

Of note for this clonotype: This beta chain was picked up by a library intended for alpha chains and is off target, so its count carries little meaning. This chain links TRBV2 with TRBJ1-6; 10 bases align to TRBD1. CDR1 is SNHLY, CDR2 FYNNEI, per germline. Trimming took 4 bases from V and 8 from J; bases not matched to a gene: 8. This CDR3 comprises 16 residues. CDR3: CASSVRRDRGYSPLHF. The CDR3 DNA sequence: TGTGCCAGCAGTGTACGGCGGGACAGGGGTTATTCACCCCTCCACTTT.

This clonotype was recorded many times. Because this beta chain is a stray read in a library intended to capture alpha chains, its abundance should not be given much weight. V is TRBV10-3 and J is TRBJ2-7; 9 bases fit TRBD2. J gave up 6 bases and V 5 bases, and 5 bases lay outside the gene matches. CDR3 length: 13 residues. Germline loops: CDR1 ENHRY, CDR2 SYGVKD. CDR3 nucleotide sequence: TGTGCCATCAGTCTAGCGGGATCGGGCGAGCAGTACTTC. This translates into CAISLAGSGEQYF.

At least ten counts were recorded for this clonotype. Little can be read into the size of this beta chain, an off-target read in a library designed for alpha chains. V is TRBV20-1 and J is TRBJ2-7; TRBD1 matches 10 bases. Germline assignment: CDR1 DFQATT and CDR2 SNEGSKA (reference sequence). The CDR3 length is 15 residues. Germline trimming cut 1 base from V and 2 bases from J; bases unmatched to any gene: 5. CDR3 region: CSARGRDRGTYEQYF. CDR3 DNA: TGCAGTGCTAGAGGCCGGGACAGGGGCACCTACGAGCAGTACTTC.

There are a few counts of this clonotype. A library made for alpha chains picked up this beta chain off target, so its size means little. The CDR3 coding sequence is TGTGCCAGCAGTTCGGACAGCTATAGCAATCAGCCCCAGCATTTT. This sequence encodes CASSSDSYSNQPQHF. J is TRBJ1-5 and V is TRBV6-2 or TRBV6-3; a possible D gene is TRBD1 (6 bases). This CDR3 region has 15 residues. Germline CDR1 reads MNHEY; CDR2 reads SVGEGT. Trimming stripped 4 bases from V and 0 bases from J, with 10 bases between.

Concerning this clonotype: Since the library was made to target alpha chains, this beta chain is a stray read and its abundance is not meaningful. The chain links TRBV2 to TRBJ2-3, with no clear D. There are 15 residues in the CDR3. Germline lookup yields CDR1 SNHLY and CDR2 FYNNEI. V shed 0 bases and J shed 6 bases, with 13 bases lying between them. CDR3 sequence (DNA): TGTGCCAGCAGTGAAGCGCTTTATAGGAGCGATACGCAGTATTTT. Translated: CASSEALYRSDTQYF.